This T cell receptor (beta chain) is drawn from a study of blood T cell repertoires in COVID-19. On the study more broadly: Material from acute and convalescent COVID-19 was sourced from the United States, Italy and Spain. T cells, B-cell-depleted T cells, or PBMCs provided the cDNA or gDNA that served as material.

Losses at the gene ends were 1 base for V and 4 bases for J; bases not matched to a gene: 12. The germline V gene encodes CDR1 SGHNT and CDR2 YYREEE (reference sequence). The CDR3 contains 17 residues. In the source study's methods: Reference gene primer amplification gave nucleated cell count estimates. Libraries were prepared by immunoSEQ multiplex PCR; TCRdb keeps only in-frame clonotypes and omits some of them. V, J and clone size derive from that table, while D and trimming were established from the DNA sequence. The table includes approximately 60,000 clones, 65% to 90% detected once. This chain links TRBV5-4 with TRBJ2-5; 8 bases match TRBD2. The receptor's source is a man aged 50 or older with active COVID-19. Specimen: peripheral blood. CDR3 sequence reads: CASSLRGGRTRGETQYF. CDR3 nucleotide sequence: TGTGCCAGCAGCTTGCGGGGGGGAAGAACGAGGGGAGAGACCCAGTACTTC.